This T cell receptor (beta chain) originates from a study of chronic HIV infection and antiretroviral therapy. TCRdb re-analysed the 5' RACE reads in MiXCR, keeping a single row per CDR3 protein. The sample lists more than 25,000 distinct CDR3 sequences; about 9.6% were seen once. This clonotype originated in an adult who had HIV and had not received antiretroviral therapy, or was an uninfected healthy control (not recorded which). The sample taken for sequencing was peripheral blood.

Here the CDR3 reads CSARDDGEKLFF. The CDR3 bases are TGCAGTGCTAGAGATGACGGTGAAAAACTGTTTTTT. The chain has TRBV20-1 and TRBJ1-4; no clear D. Germline assignment: CDR1 DFQATT and CDR2 SNEGSKA (reference sequence). The CDR3 length is 12 residues. V lost 0 bases to trimming and J lost 7 bases, with 6 bases between them.